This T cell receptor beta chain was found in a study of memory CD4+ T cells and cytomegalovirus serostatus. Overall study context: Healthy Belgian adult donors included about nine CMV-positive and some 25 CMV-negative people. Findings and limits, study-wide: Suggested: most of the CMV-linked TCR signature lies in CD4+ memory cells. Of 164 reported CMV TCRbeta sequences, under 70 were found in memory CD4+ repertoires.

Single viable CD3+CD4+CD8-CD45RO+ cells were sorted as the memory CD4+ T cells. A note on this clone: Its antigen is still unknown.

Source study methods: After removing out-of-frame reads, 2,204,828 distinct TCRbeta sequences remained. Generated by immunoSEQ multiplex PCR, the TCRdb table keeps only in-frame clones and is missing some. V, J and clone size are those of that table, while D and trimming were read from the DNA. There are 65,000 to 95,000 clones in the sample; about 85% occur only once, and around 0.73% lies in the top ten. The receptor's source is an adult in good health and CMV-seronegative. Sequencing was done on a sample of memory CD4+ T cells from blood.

The CDR3 loop is CASSPQRGAGNSPLHF. The DNA for the CDR3 is TGTGCCAGCAGCCCTCAAAGGGGCGCTGGTAATTCACCCCTCCACTTT. The genes are TRBV28 and TRBJ1-6; D is perhaps TRBD1 (5 bases). The CDR3 contains 16 residues. Trimming shortened V by 6 bases and J by 6 bases, and 18 bases separated the two germline ends. Germline V gene sequence: CDR1 MDHEN, CDR2 SYDVKM.